This T cell receptor beta chain was recorded in a study of T cells in Graves' hyperthyroidism and ophthalmopathy. Study details: Peripheral blood collection took place at initial diagnosis, before any treatment.

RNA transcripts were the template for amplifying TCR beta CDR3 regions. HTBI primers were employed in a first-round RT-PCR of the TCR CDR3. TCRdb passed the multiplex PCR reads through MiXCR, listing each CDR3 protein once. The table includes 660,000 or so distinct CDR3 sequences, 20% detected once. Every diagnosis used clinical symptoms, serum thyroxine and TRAb, thyroid ultrasound and orbital computed tomography. The PBMCs were taken from about 10 ml of fresh peripheral blood. Comments on this clonotype: The antigen is undetermined.

General study results and limits: Classification by a 13 V-J model distinguished ophthalmopathy from stable hyperthyroidism.

The V end was cut by 1 base, the J end by 5 bases, with 12 bases between. The germline gives CDR1 DFQATT, CDR2 SNEGSKA (reference sequence). CDR3 length: 14 residues. The J gene is TRBJ2-1, the V gene TRBV20-1, with D maybe TRBD1 (6 bases). The sequence was obtained from a man aged 30 to 45 with Graves' ophthalmopathy. Sample: blood. CDR3 DNA: TGCAGTGCTAGAGTACCACAGGGAAACAATGAGCAGTTCTTC. Its translation is CSARVPQGNNEQFF.